These 14 T cell receptor beta chains originate from one sample sequenced in a study of cytomegalovirus exposure and HLA in healthy donors (dated by TCRdb to the late 2010s). The library was produced with the immunoSEQ multiplex PCR assay. For the multiplex PCR, a mixture combining 60 forward primers for TCR Vbeta segments and 13 reverse primers for TCR Jbeta segments was used. Entries here come from immuneACCESS through TCRdb and include only in-frame sequences with V and J called. Some clones fail to appear in such tables; in the studies checked, an unresolved V gene covers under half of the shortfall, and the cause of the remainder is unknown. For this sample there are about 170,000 clones; about 80% appear just once. Together, the top ten hold approximately 2.1% of the sample. The sequencing input was PBMCs. The receptors derive from a woman in her forties or fifties in good health and CMV-seronegative.

The genes are TRBV2 and TRBJ2-6, with a possible D match to TRBD2 (5 bases). This CDR3 region has 15 residues. Germline values: CDR1 SNHLY, CDR2 FYNNEI. Trimming stripped 3 bases from V and 0 bases from J, with 6 bases between. The CDR3 coding sequence is TGTGCCAGCAGTGACGGGATCTCTGGGGCCAACGTCCTGACTTTC. Translated: CASSDGISGANVLTF.

The V and J genes are TRBV6-5 and TRBJ1-2; TRBD1 matches at 9 bases. The trim removed 6 bases at V and 5 bases at J, leaving 7 bases unmatched. This CDR3 has 14 residues. Germline V gene sequence: CDR1 MNHEY, CDR2 SVGAGI. As DNA, the CDR3 is TGTGCCAGCAGGCCTACGACAGGGGGTTATGGCTACACCTTC. Translation gives CASRPTTGGYGYTF.

Only one count was recorded for this clone. The J gene is TRBJ1-1, the V gene TRBV14; maybe TRBD1 (5 bases). CDR3 length: 17 residues. Per the germline V gene, CDR1 is SGHDN and CDR2 is FVKESK. Trimming took off 4 bases at V and 3 bases at J, with 21 bases between the two ends. CDR3 in amino acids: CASSLSWASPGDTEAFF. CDR3 DNA sequence: TGTGCCAGCAGCCTTAGCTGGGCCTCCCCGGGGGACACTGAAGCTTTCTTT.

The gene calls are TRBV6-1 and TRBJ2-7; the D gene is possibly TRBD2 (6 bases). The CDR3 runs 14 residues. Trimming removed 3 bases from V and 3 bases from J, with 12 bases in between. Germline V CDR1 and CDR2: MNHNS, SASEGT. CDR3 nucleotides: TGTGCCAGCAGTGACAGGGACTTTTACTACGAGCAGTACTTC. Translated, it gives CASSDRDFYYEQYF.

The V gene is TRBV4-1, the J gene TRBJ2-7; 9 nucleotides align to TRBD1. Germline-derived CDR1 and CDR2 are MGHRA and YSYEKL. This CDR3 has 16 amino acids. With V trimmed by 4 bases and J by 0 bases, 7 bases remained unmatched. The chain's CDR3 is CASSPAWTGASYEQYF. In DNA form, the CDR3 reads TGCGCCAGCAGCCCCGCATGGACAGGGGCCTCCTACGAGCAGTACTTC.

Written as DNA, the CDR3 is TGTGCCAGCAGTTTTACAGTATTAAGGGGAGCTTTCTTT. This encodes CASSFTVLRGAFF. The gene calls are TRBV28 and TRBJ1-1; perhaps TRBD1 as D (5 bases). Germline V gives CDR1 MDHEN, CDR2 SYDVKM. Trimming took off 3 bases at V and 10 bases at J, with 15 bases between the two ends. The CDR3 totals 13 residues.

This clone was counted once. The CDR3 spells CASSLVLAGGPLDYNEQFF. Written as DNA, the CDR3 is TGTGCCAGCAGCTTAGTTCTAGCGGGAGGACCCTTGGACTACAATGAGCAGTTCTTC. The genes are TRBV7-2 and TRBJ2-1; TRBD2 matches 11 bases. The CDR3 covers 19 residues. Germline assignment: CDR1 SGHTA and CDR2 FQGNSA. Trimming cost V 1 base and J 3 bases; bases outside gene matches: 11.

The gene calls are TRBV2 and TRBJ1-1; 8 bases line up with TRBD1. The V and J ends lost 4 bases and 10 bases, in that order; junction bases with no gene match: 8. Per germline, CDR1 SNHLY and CDR2 FYNNEI. This CDR3 spans 13 amino acids. CDR3: CASSADREARAFF. CDR3 sequence (DNA): TGTGCCAGCAGTGCGGACAGGGAGGCCAGAGCTTTCTTT. Full variable domain (outside the CDR3, taken from reference TRBV2 and TRBJ1-1): EPEVTQTPSHQVTQMGQEVILRCVPISNHLYFYWYRQILGQKVEFLVSFYNNEISEKSEIFDDQFSVERPDGSNFTLKIRSTKLEDSAMYFCASSADREARAFFGQGTRLTVV.

The J gene is TRBJ2-3, the V gene TRBV11-2, with 9 bases fitting TRBD2. J lost 2 bases, V lost 3 bases, and 6 bases had no gene match. There are 16 residues in the CDR3. Per the germline V gene, CDR1 is SGHAT and CDR2 is FQNNGV. In DNA form, the CDR3 reads TGTGCCAGCAGCTTCCCAGCGGGAGGATCCACAGATACGCAGTATTTT. Its protein product is CASSFPAGGSTDTQYF.

This clone was observed once. CDR3: CASSDGGSAGGYTF. The CDR3 nucleotides are TGTGCCAGCAGTGATGGGGGTTCAGCGGGCGGCTACACCTTC. The V gene is TRBV6-4, the J gene TRBJ1-2; tentative D call: TRBD1 (5 bases). CDR1 is MRHNA and CDR2 is SNTAGT in the germline V gene. The CDR3 is made up of 14 amino acids. V was trimmed by 3 bases and J by 8 bases, leaving 16 bases between them.

The V call is TRBV9, the J call TRBJ1-4, with TRBD1 matching over 8 bases. V lost 4 bases to trimming and J lost 7 bases; unmatched junction nucleotides: 9. The CDR3 extends over 15 amino acids. The germline V gene has CDR1 SGDLS and CDR2 YYNGEE. The DNA for the CDR3 is TGTGCCAGCAGCACTCGGACAGGGCAGGCTGAAAAACTGTTTTTT. This encodes CASSTRTGQAEKLFF. The variable domain in full, completed from reference TRBV9 and TRBJ1-4, reads DSGVTQTPKHLITATGQRVTLRCSPRSGDLSVYWYQQSLDQGLQFLIQYYNGEERAKGNILERFSAQQFPDLHSELNLSSLELGDSALYFCASSTRTGQAEKLFFGSGTQLSVL.

This clone came up once. The V call is TRBV6-5, the J call TRBJ2-1; the match to TRBD1 covers 9 bases. Germline V gene data show CDR1 as MNHEY and CDR2 as SVGAGI. The CDR3 has 15 amino acids. Germline trimming cut 6 bases from V and 0 bases from J; bases unmatched to any gene: 3. The CDR3 loop is CASSPTGGSYNEQFF. CDR3 bases: TGTGCCAGCAGCCCGACAGGGGGCTCCTACAATGAGCAGTTCTTC.

V usage is TRBV2 and J usage is TRBJ1-6; tentatively, D is TRBD1 (5 bases). The V end lost 6 bases, the J end lost 7 bases, and 10 bases lay between the germline ends. The CDR3 spans 13 residues. Per the germline V gene, CDR1 is SNHLY and CDR2 is FYNNEI. The CDR3 nucleotides read TGTGCCAGCAGCCCGACAGAAAATTCACCCCTCCACTTT. It encodes CASSPTENSPLHF.

The CDR3 reads CASSAQGGNEQFF. The CDR3 DNA reads as TGTGCCAGCAGTGCGCAGGGTGGAAATGAGCAGTTCTTC. This rearrangement joins TRBV2 to TRBJ2-1; D possibly corresponds to TRBD1 (5 bases). The CDR3 has 13 amino acids. The V gene lost 4 bases and the J gene lost 7 bases, with 11 bases spanning the gap. Germline V gene sequence: CDR1 SNHLY, CDR2 FYNNEI.